The 5 T cell receptor beta chains in this list originate from one sample, sequenced in a study of shared clonotypes between healthy human individuals. Only in-frame clones appear in the TCRdb table, and some are missing; sequencing was by immunoSEQ multiplex PCR. The profile covers about 490,000 clones, with less than 80% appearing a single time and approximately 13% taken by the ten largest. Sequenced sample: PBMCs. These receptors originate from a woman aged 40 to 50 in good health. Some clones in this sample may be carry-over from other donors' samples.

CDR3 amino acids: CASSGSDTQYF. The CDR3 coding sequence is TGTGCCAGTAGTGGATCAGATACGCAGTATTTT. The chain combines TRBV19 with TRBJ2-3, with D uncertain. Trimming cost V 5 bases and J 4 bases, with 4 bases left between them. The CDR3 consists of 11 residues. Germline V gene data show CDR1 as LNHDA and CDR2 as SQIVND (reference sequence).

This chain links TRBV2 with TRBJ2-7; 9 nucleotides line up with TRBD1. V lost 4 bases and J lost 2; bases outside the gene matches: 18. The CDR3 sequence is 19 residues long. The V gene's germline CDR1 is SNHLY and CDR2 FYNNEI. Here the CDR3 DNA reads TGTGCCAGCAGTGGGGGGCCCCGGGACAGGGAGTCTCGGGCCTACGAGCAGTACTTC. Protein product: CASSGGPRDRESRAYEQYF.

This chain links TRBV30 with TRBJ2-5; D unclear. V gave up 5 bases and J gave up 3 bases, with 10 bases separating them. CDR3 length: 12 amino acids. CDR1 is GTSNPN and CDR2 is SVGIG in the germline V gene (reference sequence). CDR3 coding DNA: TGTGCCTGGGATCGCGGAGAAGAGACCCAGTACTTC. Protein: CAWDRGEETQYF.

The chain links TRBV7-9 to TRBJ1-2, with D maybe TRBD1 (5 bases). The germline gives CDR1 SEHNR, CDR2 FQNEAQ (reference sequence). V was clipped by 6 bases and J by 7 bases, with 24 bases between them. The CDR3 spans 16 residues. The DNA of the CDR3 is TGTGCCAGCAGTGGGGGACTGAGGTCCCGGGAAAGTGGCTACACCTTC. It codes for CASSGGLRSRESGYTF.

This chain uses TRBV18 with TRBJ2-5; 9 nucleotides line up with TRBD1. The end of the DNA fits TRBJ2-7 better, so the J call may be wrong. Germline V gene data show CDR1 as KGHSH and CDR2 as LQKENI. CDR3 length: 15 amino acids. In DNA form, the CDR3 reads TGTGCCAGCTCAGGGGGACAGGGAAGCTCCTACGAGCAGTACTTC. Encoded protein: CASSGGQGSSYEQYF.